Sequencing of this T cell receptor beta chain was carried out in a study of ipilimumab plus nivolumab after autologous stem cell transplantation. About the research overall: Typical patient got a few ipilimumab doses and seven to nine nivolumab doses (median).

This clone was seen only a few times. The table came from immunoSEQ multiplex PCR; TCRdb's copy has only in-frame clones and leaves some out. Seen here are fewer than 20,000 clones, around 80% observed once, and the top ten hold about 23%. The CDR3 is 13 residues long. The V segment lost 6 bases and the J segment 4 bases; nucleotides outside the gene matches: 4. Germline CDR1 ENHRY, CDR2 SYGVKD. This TCR came from a male donor with diffuse large B-cell lymphoma. V is TRBV10-3 and J is TRBJ2-7; 9 bases are a match to TRBD1. The sample here was PBMCs, taken in a trial of ipilimumab plus nivolumab as post-transplant consolidation. The CDR3 bases are TGTGCCATCAGATCGGGACAGGGATACGAGCAGTACTTC. It encodes CAIRSGQGYEQYF.